This is a list of T cell receptor beta chains from one sample in a study of shared clonotypes between healthy human individuals. Libraries were prepared by immunoSEQ multiplex PCR; TCRdb keeps only in-frame clonotypes and omits some of them. This sample has roughly 2.4 million clones, with approximately 96% found just once. Sequences were obtained from naive CD4+ T cells sorted from blood. These receptor sequences come from a man aged 18-30 years in good health. CDR3s include the opening cysteine and the closing phenylalanine or tryptophan. D genes are given only for firm matches. Only some rows state a clone size, as once, few, many or a class for expanded clones.

. | . | TRBJ2-7 | TRBV19 | CASSTRDGSSEQYF | TGTGCCAGTAGTACCCGGGACGGATCAAGCGAGCAGTACTTC
. | . | TRBJ2-7 | TRBV2 | CASIPGSYEQYF | TGTGCCAGCATTCCAGGTTCCTACGAGCAGTACTTC
. | TRBD1 | TRBJ2-2 | TRBV7-6 | CASSLRPGQGNTGELFF | TGTGCCAGCAGCCTAAGACCGGGACAGGGTAACACCGGGGAGCTGTTTTTT
once | . | TRBJ1-3 | TRBV28 | CASSPYRDGNTIYF | TGTGCCAGCAGCCCCTACAGGGATGGAAACACCATATATTTT
once | . | TRBJ1-5 | TRBV20-1 | CSASEDQPQHF | TGCAGTGCTTCTGAAGATCAGCCCCAGCATTTT
. | . | TRBJ2-5 | TRBV2 | CASSELGLKGETQYF | TGTGCCAGCAGCGAACTGGGACTCAAGGGGGAGACCCAGTACTTC
. | . | TRBJ1-6 | TRBV5-1 | CASSPQGQGGGSPLHF | TGCGCCAGCAGCCCACAGGGCCAAGGGGGGGGTTCACCCCTCCACTTT
. | . | TRBJ1-1 | TRBV7-8 | CASSSSRDGIMNTEAFF | TGTGCCAGCAGCTCGTCCCGGGACGGCATCATGAACACTGAAGCTTTCTTT
. | TRBD1 | TRBJ2-7 | TRBV4-1 | CASSQDPNRGTYEQYF | TGCGCCAGCAGCCAAGATCCCAACAGGGGTACCTACGAGCAGTACTTC
once | . | TRBJ1-5 | TRBV6-1 | CASSDLNRGNQPQHF | TGTGCCAGCAGTGACCTCAACAGGGGCAATCAGCCCCAGCATTTT
few | TRBD1 | TRBJ1-6 | TRBV11-2 | CASSPGQGRYSPLHF | TGTGCCAGCAGCCCTGGACAGGGTCGGTATTCACCCCTCCACTTT
. | . | TRBJ1-1 | TRBV5-4 | CASSIGQTDTEAFF | TGTGCCAGCAGCATAGGACAGACTGACACTGAAGCTTTCTTT
. | . | TRBJ2-2 | TRBV6-6 | CASSLRPTGRTGELFF | TGTGCCAGCAGTTTGAGACCTACCGGGAGAACCGGGGAGCTGTTTTTT
. | TRBD2 | TRBJ2-1 | TRBV5-1 | CASASGEGPNEQFF | TGCGCCAGCGCTAGCGGGGAGGGCCCCAATGAGCAGTTCTTC
. | . | TRBJ1-5 | TRBV5-1 | CASSLGQGDQPQHF | TGCGCCAGCAGCTTGGGGCAGGGAGATCAGCCCCAGCATTTT
. | . | TRBJ2-7 | TRBV6-6 | CASFSDYEQYF | TGTGCCAGCTTCTCAGATTACGAGCAGTACTTC
. | . | TRBJ1-2 | TRBV10-2 | CASSEGRANYGYTF | TGCGCCAGCAGTGAGGGGCGGGCTAACTATGGCTACACCTTC
. | . | TRBJ1-3 | TRBV11-1 | CASSIQTSSGNTIYF | TGTGCCAGCAGCATACAAACGAGCTCTGGAAACACCATATATTTT
. | TRBD1 | TRBJ2-5 | TRBV9 | CASSVTGEETQYF | TGTGCCAGCAGCGTAACAGGGGAAGAGACCCAGTACTTC
. | TRBD2 | TRBJ2-3 | TRBV6-6 | CASSYSAGRADTQYF | TGTGCCAGCAGTTACTCGGCAGGGAGGGCAGATACGCAGTATTTT
. | . | TRBJ2-1 | TRBV30 | CAWGSSYNEQFF | TGTGCCTGGGGTAGCTCCTACAATGAGCAGTTCTTC
few | . | TRBJ1-1 | TRBV14 | CASSLEGGAFF | TGTGCCAGCAGTCTCGAGGGGGGAGCTTTCTTT
. | . | TRBJ1-3 | TRBV6-6 | CASSYVQSSGNTIYF | TGTGCCAGCAGTTACGTCCAGAGCTCTGGAAACACCATATATTTT
once | . | TRBJ2-3 | TRBV10-3 | CAISDGSATDTQYF | TGTGCCATCAGTGATGGTTCCGCCACAGATACGCAGTATTTT
. | TRBD1 | TRBJ1-5 | TRBV19 | CASSPGQGGYQPQHF | TGTGCCAGTAGTCCAGGACAGGGGGGATACCAGCCCCAGCATTTT
. | TRBD1 | TRBJ2-2 | TRBV10-3 | CAISPGQGDTGELFF | TGTGCCATCAGCCCGGGACAGGGAGACACCGGGGAGCTGTTTTTT
. | . | TRBJ2-7 | TRBV7-2 | CASSSGSSYEQYF | TGTGCCAGCAGCTCTGGGAGCTCCTACGAGCAGTACTTC
. | . | TRBJ1-2 | TRBV28 | CASSLSSLGAEGYTF | TGTGCCAGCAGTTTATCCTCACTAGGGGCAGAGGGCTACACCTTC
. | . | TRBJ2-3 | TRBV7-9 | CASSLAQGMGTDTQYF | TGTGCCAGCAGCTTAGCACAGGGAATGGGCACAGATACGCAGTATTTT
. | . | TRBJ1-1 | TRBV7-9 | CASSLALSEAFF | TGTGCCAGCAGCTTAGCGCTCTCTGAAGCTTTCTTT
few | . | TRBJ1-5 | TRBV6-4 | CASTRALNQPQHF | TGTGCCAGCACTAGGGCCCTTAATCAGCCCCAGCATTTT
. | TRBD2 | TRBJ2-3 | TRBV10-3 | CAIKRSGGGTDTQYF | TGTGCCATCAAGCGGAGTGGCGGGGGGACAGATACGCAGTATTTT
once | . | TRBJ2-7 | TRBV3-2 | CASYYEQYF | TGTGCCAGCTACTACGAGCAGTACTTC
. | . | TRBJ2-5 | TRBV6-6 | CASSYSSNRETQYF | TGTGCCAGCAGTTACTCGAGTAATCGTGAGACCCAGTACTTC
. | TRBD2 | TRBJ2-3 | TRBV2 | CASSVWGLAGGQDTQYF | TGTGCCAGCAGTGTCTGGGGACTAGCGGGGGGGCAAGATACGCAGTATTTT
. | TRBD1 | TRBJ1-2 | TRBV5-4 | CASSADRGWYGYTF | TGTGCCAGCAGCGCGGACAGGGGATGGTATGGCTACACCTTC
. | . | TRBJ2-2 | TRBV11-2 | CASSLGRLGSPGELFF | TGTGCCAGCAGCTTAGGGCGCCTTGGAAGTCCCGGGGAGCTGTTTTTT
few | . | TRBJ2-5 | TRBV5-6 | CASSSQETQYF | TGTGCCAGCAGCTCCCAAGAGACCCAGTACTTC
. | . | TRBJ1-2 | TRBV27 | CASKGNYGYTF | TGTGCCAGCAAAGGTAACTATGGCTACACCTTC
. | . | TRBJ1-1 | TRBV10-3 | CAISLQGTEAFF | TGTGCCATCAGTTTACAGGGAACTGAAGCTTTCTTT
once | . | TRBJ1-3 | TRBV7-9 | CASSPPWISGNTIYF | TGTGCCAGCAGTCCACCCTGGATCTCTGGAAACACCATATATTTT
. | TRBD1 | TRBJ1-1 | TRBV27 | CASSNRGGGTEAFF | TGTGCCAGCAGTAACAGGGGTGGTGGCACTGAAGCTTTCTTT
. | TRBD2 | TRBJ2-1 | TRBV6-5 | CASTPPGGINEQFF | TGTGCCAGCACCCCGCCGGGGGGTATCAATGAGCAGTTCTTC
. | TRBD2 | TRBJ2-1 | TRBV2 | CASSEGLAGSDNEQFF | TGTGCCAGCAGTGAAGGACTAGCGGGATCCGACAATGAGCAGTTCTTC
. | . | TRBJ2-5 | TRBV20-1 | CSAVQETQYF | TGCAGTGCGGTCCAAGAGACCCAGTACTTC
. | . | TRBJ2-1 | TRBV21-1 | CASSKVEREFSYNEQFF | TGTGCCAGCAGCAAAGTCGAGCGGGAGTTTTCCTACAATGAGCAGTTCTTC
. | . | TRBJ1-3 | TRBV25-1 | CASSEIGTFNSGNTIYF | TGTGCCAGCAGTGAAATCGGGACATTTAACTCTGGAAACACCATATATTTT
. | . | TRBJ1-6 | TRBV6-5 | CASSPSSGYNSPLHF | TGTGCCAGCAGTCCCTCCTCCGGATATAATTCACCCCTCCACTTT
. | . | TRBJ2-2 | TRBV6-1 | CASSEMGGLTGELFF | TGTGCCAGCAGTGAGATGGGGGGTCTCACCGGGGAGCTGTTTTTT
. | . | TRBJ2-4 | TRBV9 | CASSVGGAQNGIQYF | TGTGCCAGCAGCGTAGGGGGCGCTCAGAACGGCATTCAGTACTTC